This TCR beta chain came from a study of OX40 agonist ivuxolimab in advanced cancers. The trim removed 5 bases at V and 0 bases at J, leaving 5 bases unmatched. The CDR3 consists of 16 residues. CDR1 and CDR2 (germline): SGHVS, FNYEAQ. Generated by immunoSEQ multiplex PCR, the TCRdb table keeps only in-frame clones and is missing some. The repertoire holds fewer than 55,000 clones, with around 81% as singletons. V and J are TRBV7-6 and TRBJ2-3; 10 bases align to TRBD2. Sequenced material: CD4+ or CD8+ T cells sorted from blood, taken in a trial of the OX40 agonist ivuxolimab. This sequence originates from an adult with an advanced solid tumor such as melanoma, head and neck, liver or kidney cancer. The CDR3, as DNA: TGTGCCAGCAGCGAAATGACTAGCGGGAGCACAGATACGCAGTATTTT. Its translation: CASSEMTSGSTDTQYF.